One and the same sample provided the 8 T cell receptor beta chains below, sequenced in a study of response to subunit inactivated influenza vaccine. In TCRdb, the RT-PCR reads were re-called with MiXCR into one record per CDR3 protein. Here the sample spans around 180,000 distinct CDR3 sequences, about 9% being singletons. This specimen was non-naive T cells sorted from PBMCs, taken on the day of vaccination. The receptor source for this set is a man aged 50-59 years who received an inactivated influenza vaccine.

This clonotype came up many times. The V gene is TRBV2, the J gene TRBJ2-2; D not resolved. Germline V gene lookup returns CDR1 SNHLY and CDR2 FYNNEI. Trimming left V 2 bases short and J 7 bases short, with 11 bases between. The CDR3 is 14 residues long. CDR3 DNA sequence: TGTGCCAGCAGTGAATTTGGTATTGACGGGGAGCTGTTTTTT. Protein sequence: CASSEFGIDGELFF.

This clonotype was counted a few times. The CDR3 here is CASSQEGQGNGYTF. The CDR3 coding sequence is TGTGCCAGCAGCCAAGAGGGGCAGGGAAATGGCTACACCTTC. J is TRBJ1-2 and V is TRBV14, with D possibly matching TRBD1 (5 bases). Per germline, CDR1 SGHDN and CDR2 FVKESK. Deletions cut 0 bases from V and 6 bases from J, with 11 bases between. The CDR3 consists of 14 residues.

The rearrangement uses TRBV7-2 and TRBJ1-6, with 8 positions matching TRBD1. Trimming cost V 5 bases and J 10 bases; bases outside gene matches: 4. Germline V gene sequence: CDR1 SGHTA, CDR2 FQGNSA. This CDR3 is 13 amino acids long. The CDR3: CASSADRDSPLHF. CDR3 DNA: TGTGCCAGCAGCGCGGACAGGGACTCACCCCTCCACTTT.

The sample holds a few counts of this clonotype. V and J are TRBV5-1 and TRBJ2-5, with 8 bases lining up with TRBD2. The trim removed 4 bases at V and 3 bases at J, leaving 5 bases unmatched. Germline V gene sequence: CDR1 SGHRS, CDR2 YFSETQ. The CDR3 is 14 residues long. CDR3 sequence: CASSPAAGEETQYF. DNA of the CDR3: TGCGCCAGCAGCCCGGCAGCGGGGGAAGAGACCCAGTACTTC. The variable domain in full, completed from reference TRBV5-1 and TRBJ2-5, reads KAGVTQTPRYLIKTRGQQVTLSCSPISGHRSVSWYQQTPGQGLQFLFEYFSETQRNKGNFPGRFSGRQFSNSRSEMNVSTLELGDSALYLCASSPAAGEETQYFGPGTRLLVL.

The sample holds many counts of this clonotype. The V and J genes are TRBV5-1 and TRBJ2-1; D remains ambiguous. The V gene's germline CDR1 is SGHRS and CDR2 YFSETQ. CDR3 length: 11 residues. The ends were cut back, 4 bases at V and 9 bases at J, with 8 bases in the middle. Here the CDR3 DNA reads TGCGCCAGCAGCATAGGCGCTGAGCAGTTCTTC. Its protein is CASSIGAEQFF. The variable domain in full, with the rest retrieved from reference TRBV5-1 and TRBJ2-1, is KAGVTQTPRYLIKTRGQQVTLSCSPISGHRSVSWYQQTPGQGLQFLFEYFSETQRNKGNFPGRFSGRQFSNSRSEMNVSTLELGDSALYLCASSIGAEQFFGPGTRLTVL.

J is TRBJ2-7 and V is TRBV3-1; TRBD1 aligns across 7 bases. This CDR3 spans 15 amino acids. Germline V gene data show CDR1 as LGHDT and CDR2 as YNNKEL (reference sequence). V was clipped by 0 bases and J by 5 bases; unmatched bases: 7. The CDR3 nucleotides read TGTGCCAGCAGCCAAGAGGTTGGCAGGGGGAACGAGCAGTACTTC. Translation: CASSQEVGRGNEQYF.

This chain uses TRBV11-2 with TRBJ2-1; the match to TRBD2 covers 13 bases. Germline assignment: CDR1 SGHAT and CDR2 FQNNGV. This CDR3 is 15 amino acids long. V shed 5 bases and J 9 bases; nucleotides not matched to a gene: 7. CDR3 sequence: CASSATSGGMTEQFF. The CDR3 nucleotides are TGTGCCAGCAGCGCGACTAGCGGGGGGATGACTGAGCAGTTCTTC.

This clonotype has just one count. The gene calls are TRBV15 and TRBJ2-1, with D tentatively TRBD1 or TRBD2 (7 bases each). The V and J ends lost 5 bases and 4 bases respectively, with 18 bases between them. Germline CDR1 reads LNHNV; CDR2 reads YYDKDF (reference sequence). This CDR3 contains 16 residues. CDR3 DNA sequence: TGTGCCACCAGCGGGAGGGACAGTCCGACTTACAATGAGCAGTTCTTC. Protein sequence: CATSGRDSPTYNEQFF.